These 18 T cell receptor beta chains were all obtained from the same sample, sequenced in a study of OX40 agonist ivuxolimab in advanced cancers. Sequencing used immunoSEQ multiplex PCR; TCRdb keeps in-frame clones, though not all of them. The profile shows around 97,000 clones, 70% to 85% of them singletons. The sample was CD4+ or CD8+ T cells sorted from blood, taken in a trial of the OX40 agonist ivuxolimab. Every receptor here comes from an adult with an advanced solid tumor such as melanoma, head and neck, liver or kidney cancer.

The chain uses TRBV7-2 and TRBJ1-1; D might be TRBD1 (5 bases). V was shortened by 5 bases and J by 4 bases, with 14 bases between the two germline ends. CDR1 SGHTA and CDR2 FQGNSA come from the germline V gene. The CDR3 runs to 14 residues. The CDR3 bases are TGTGCCAGCAGCCAAGGCAGGGAGGGCACTGAAGCTTTCTTT. It is translated as CASSQGREGTEAFF.

The chain combines TRBV7-6 with TRBJ1-3; no reliable D call. Germline V lookup: CDR1 SGHVS, CDR2 FNYEAQ. Trimming stripped 8 bases from V and 0 bases from J, with 14 bases between. The CDR3 spans 15 residues. Written as DNA, the CDR3 is TGTGCCAGCGGCCCGACACTTCTCTCTGGAAACACCATATATTTT. It codes for CASGPTLLSGNTIYF.

The chain carries TRBV5-6 and TRBJ2-2; 7 nucleotides match TRBD1. The germline V gene has CDR1 SGHDT and CDR2 YYEEEE. The J segment lost 1 base and the V segment lost 2 bases, leaving 5 bases of the junction unmatched. This CDR3 contains 16 residues. CDR3 loop: CASSFRTGVNTGELFF. CDR3 nucleotides: TGTGCCAGCAGCTTCCGGACAGGCGTGAACACCGGGGAGCTGTTTTTT. The complete variable domain, with remaining parts taken from reference TRBV5-6 and TRBJ2-2, reads DAGVTQSPTHLIKTRGQQVTLRCSPKSGHDTVSWYQQALGQGPQFIFQYYEEEERQRGNFPDRFSGHQFPNYSSELNVNALLLGDSALYLCASSFRTGVNTGELFFGEGSRLTVL.

The chain recombines TRBV5-1 with TRBJ1-2, with 8 bases lining up with TRBD1. V trimming: 4 bases; J trimming: 6 bases; junction bases outside the gene matches: 8. The germline CDR1 and CDR2 sequences are SGHRS and YFSETQ. The CDR3 loop spans 14 amino acids. CDR3 in DNA: TGCGCCAGCAGCCCCGGGCAGGGGGCAAATGGCTACACCTTC. This gives the protein CASSPGQGANGYTF.

This chain links TRBV10-3 with TRBJ1-1, with D possibly matching TRBD1 (5 bases). V lost 0 bases and J lost 2, with 10 bases in between. The CDR3 runs 15 residues. The germline gives CDR1 ENHRY, CDR2 SYGVKD. The CDR3 sequence is CAISESEGFNTEAFF. Here the CDR3 DNA reads TGTGCCATCAGTGAGTCTGAGGGGTTCAACACTGAAGCTTTCTTT.

The chain employs TRBV19 and TRBJ2-7; D not certain. Germline-derived CDR1 and CDR2 are LNHDA and SQIVND (reference sequence). The CDR3 consists of 11 residues. V lost 1 base, J lost 6 bases, and 4 bases lay in between. The CDR3 DNA follows: TGTGCCAGTAGTATAGGGGCCGAGCAGTACTTC. Encoded protein: CASSIGAEQYF.

The CDR3 here is CASSPGTGGGNTIYF. The CDR3 DNA follows: TGCGCCAGCAGCCCCGGGACAGGGGGAGGAAACACCATATATTTT. The genes are TRBV5-1 and TRBJ1-3; the match to TRBD1 covers 11 bases. Per the germline V gene, CDR1 is SGHRS and CDR2 is YFSETQ. This CDR3 is built from 15 residues. V dropped 4 bases and J dropped 4; count of bases not matched to a gene: 4.

The chain couples TRBV28 to TRBJ2-3; the D is unclear. V was cut by 3 bases and J by 1 base, with 11 bases left in between. From germline, CDR1 is MDHEN and CDR2 SYDVKM. The CDR3 spans 15 residues. CDR3 nucleotides: TGTGCCAGCAGTTTCAGAGCCCTCGGCACAGATACGCAGTATTTT. Its protein is CASSFRALGTDTQYF. Using reference TRBV28 and TRBJ2-3 for the parts outside the CDR3, the full variable domain is DVKVTQSSRYLVKRTGEKVFLECVQDMDHENMFWYRQDPGLGLRLIYFSYDVKMKEKGDIPEGYSVSREKKERFSLILESASTNQTSMYLCASSFRALGTDTQYFGPGTRLTVL.

The chain joins TRBV5-6 to TRBJ2-7; perhaps TRBD1 as D (6 bases). Trimming pared 6 bases from V and 2 bases from J, leaving 12 bases between. The CDR3 has 13 amino acids. Per the germline V gene, CDR1 is SGHDT and CDR2 is YYEEEE. CDR3 loop: CASTGDTTYEQYF. The CDR3 coding sequence is TGTGCCAGCACCGGGGACACGACCTACGAGCAGTACTTC.

The rearrangement uses TRBV6-1 and TRBJ2-1; 7 positions agree with TRBD2. The V gene end was trimmed by 3 bases and the J gene end by 4 bases; junction bases not matched to a gene: 9. The CDR3 has 16 amino acids. Per germline, CDR1 MNHNS and CDR2 SASEGT. CDR3 residues: CASSESLAGVYNEQFF. CDR3 in DNA: TGTGCCAGCAGTGAGTCCCTTGCGGGAGTATACAATGAGCAGTTCTTC.

This clone was detected a few times. V and J are TRBV18 and TRBJ1-1, with D possibly being TRBD1 (6 bases). Germline V CDR1 and CDR2: KGHSH, LQKENI. V gave up 6 bases and J gave up 0 bases, with 11 bases separating them. CDR3 length: 14 amino acids. CDR3 DNA sequence: TGTGCCAGCTCCCAGGGGCAGATGAACACTGAAGCTTTCTTT. It codes for CASSQGQMNTEAFF.

The V call is TRBV5-1, the J call TRBJ2-3; 14 bases align to TRBD2. V dropped 0 bases and J dropped 2; count of bases not matched to a gene: 5. In germline, CDR1 is SGHRS, CDR2 YFSETQ. The CDR3 is made up of 18 amino acids. The CDR3 protein is CASSLVTSGRGITDTQYF. CDR3 sequence (DNA): TGCGCCAGCAGCTTGGTGACTAGCGGGAGGGGGATCACAGATACGCAGTATTTT.

The table lists this clone with a few counts. V is TRBV19 and J is TRBJ1-6; 10 nucleotides agree with TRBD1. Germline assignment: CDR1 LNHDA and CDR2 SQIVND (reference sequence). The J segment lost 2 bases and the V segment lost 5 bases, leaving 12 bases of the junction unmatched. The CDR3 is 19 amino acids. The DNA of the CDR3 is TGTGCCAGTAGTTCAGCCCACCGGGACAGGGGAACCTATAATTCACCCCTCCACTTT. Translated, it gives CASSSAHRDRGTYNSPLHF. Full variable domain (missing parts from reference TRBV19 and TRBJ1-6): DGGITQSPKYLFRKEGQNVTLSCEQNLNHDAMYWYRQDPGQGLRLIYYSQIVNDFQKGDIAEGYSVSREKKESFPLTVTSAQKNPTAFYLCASSSAHRDRGTYNSPLHFGNGTRLTVT.

The chain has TRBV19 and TRBJ2-4; D remains ambiguous. Trimming left V 5 bases short and J 9 bases short, with 32 bases between. This CDR3 region has 19 residues. Germline CDR1 LNHDA, CDR2 SQIVND (reference sequence). The CDR3 nucleotides are TGTGCCAGTAGTCCTCCCCCCTCTAAGCCCCCTAGAGACTGGGGCATTCAGTACTTC. Protein sequence: CASSPPPSKPPRDWGIQYF. Full variable domain (missing parts from reference TRBV19 and TRBJ2-4): DGGITQSPKYLFRKEGQNVTLSCEQNLNHDAMYWYRQDPGQGLRLIYYSQIVNDFQKGDIAEGYSVSREKKESFPLTVTSAQKNPTAFYLCASSPPPSKPPRDWGIQYFGAGTRLSVL.

V and J are TRBV30 and TRBJ2-7, with TRBD2 as a possible D gene (5 bases). The V and J ends lost 2 bases and 2 bases respectively, with 16 bases between them. Per germline, CDR1 GTSNPN and CDR2 SVGIG (reference sequence). CDR3 length equals 15 residues. For the CDR3, the DNA is TGTGCCTGGAGTTCTGATATCGGGGTCGCCTACGAGCAGTACTTC. Its translation is CAWSSDIGVAYEQYF.

The gene calls are TRBV5-6 and TRBJ2-1; TRBD2 is a possible D gene (6 bases). Germline assignment: CDR1 SGHDT and CDR2 YYEEEE. Trimming removed 2 bases at V and 6 bases at J, with 9 bases between. There are 13 residues in the CDR3. CDR3 coding DNA: TGTGCCAGCAGCTTAGCTAGCGCCAATGAGCAGTTCTTC. Protein sequence: CASSLASANEQFF. Filled out from reference TRBV5-6 and TRBJ2-1, the complete variable domain reads DAGVTQSPTHLIKTRGQQVTLRCSPKSGHDTVSWYQQALGQGPQFIFQYYEEEERQRGNFPDRFSGHQFPNYSSELNVNALLLGDSALYLCASSLASANEQFFGPGTRLTVL.

The J gene is TRBJ2-5, the V gene TRBV6-5; possible D gene TRBD2, 6 bases. The end of the DNA aligns better with TRBJ2-7, so the J call may be wrong. In germline, CDR1 is MNHEY, CDR2 SVGAGI. The CDR3 contains 16 residues. CDR3 in amino acids: CASSYSRLAGSYEQYF. CDR3 coding DNA: TGTGCCAGCAGTTACTCTCGGCTGGCGGGAAGCTACGAGCAGTACTTC.

The rearrangement uses TRBV5-1 and TRBJ2-1; no clear D. The CDR3 contains 13 residues. Germline lookup yields CDR1 SGHRS and CDR2 YFSETQ. Trimming took 0 bases from V and 9 from J, leaving 10 bases between them. CDR3 residues: CASSLGWGSEQFF. The CDR3 DNA is TGCGCCAGCAGCTTGGGGTGGGGAAGTGAGCAGTTCTTC.